Below, 14 T cell receptor beta chains from the same sample are listed, as sequenced in a study of cytomegalovirus exposure and HLA in healthy donors. The PCR contained 60 Vbeta and 13 Jbeta primers. Clones were sequenced by immunoSEQ multiplex PCR, and TCRdb holds only the in-frame ones, with some missing. The record lists about 42,000 clones, of which the ten most abundant hold 1% to 1.5%. The material sequenced was PBMCs. The source is a man aged 25-40 years in good health and CMV-seronegative.

The gene calls are TRBV19 and TRBJ2-7, with a possible D match to TRBD2 (6 bases). Germline V gene sequence: CDR1 LNHDA, CDR2 SQIVND (reference sequence). The V end lost 5 bases, the J end lost 2 bases, and 13 bases lay between the germline ends. The CDR3 runs to 14 residues. The CDR3: CASSLLGLTYEQYF. Here the CDR3 DNA reads TGTGCCAGTAGTTTATTGGGACTCACCTACGAGCAGTACTTC.

CDR3 residues: CASSSDPDRTSGIGEQFF. CDR3 in DNA: TGTGCCAGCAGCTCGGACCCCGACAGGACTAGCGGAATAGGTGAGCAGTTCTTC. V is TRBV7-2 and J is TRBJ2-1; 10 nucleotides align to TRBD2. The V and J ends lost 4 bases and 9 bases, in that order; junction bases with no gene match: 18. The CDR3 spans 18 residues. Germline V gives CDR1 SGHTA, CDR2 FQGNSA.

This chain links TRBV5-1 with TRBJ2-2, with 7 bases identical to TRBD2. In germline, CDR1 is SGHRS, CDR2 YFSETQ. The V segment lost 4 bases and the J segment 2 bases; nucleotides outside the gene matches: 8. The CDR3 contains 16 residues. Written as DNA, the CDR3 is TGCGCCAGCAGCCCGCTCACTAGCGCCAACACCGGGGAGCTGTTTTTT. It specifies CASSPLTSANTGELFF.

V usage is TRBV12-5 and J usage is TRBJ2-2, with 8 bases fitting TRBD1. The V gene's germline CDR1 is LGHNT and CDR2 FRNRAP. CDR3 length: 19 amino acids. V lost 1 base, J lost 4 bases, and 14 bases stayed unmatched. CDR3 nucleotides: TGTGCTAGTGGTTTGGCGAACTATGACAGGGGACGTGGCACCGGGGAGCTGTTTTTT. It is translated as CASGLANYDRGRGTGELFF.

The rearrangement joins TRBV30 to TRBJ1-5, with unresolved D. Between the trimmed V and J ends, which lost 2 bases and 2 bases, there was a span of 10 bases. The CDR3 is 14 residues long. Germline V gives CDR1 GTSNPN, CDR2 SVGIG (reference sequence). The CDR3 bases are TGTGCCTGGAGTCCCGGTATAGGCAATCAGCCCCAGCATTTT. It specifies CAWSPGIGNQPQHF.

The chain is built from TRBV9 and TRBJ2-7; TRBD2 agrees at 7 bases. V dropped 4 bases and J dropped 0; count of bases not matched to a gene: 7. This CDR3 has 15 amino acids. Germline V gives CDR1 SGDLS, CDR2 YYNGEE. The CDR3 here is CASSPYQRGSYEQYF. The CDR3 coding sequence is TGTGCCAGCAGCCCATACCAGCGGGGCTCCTACGAGCAGTACTTC.

V is TRBV29-1 and J is TRBJ2-1; TRBD2 aligns across 7 bases. Looked up from germline, CDR1 is SQVTM and CDR2 is ANQGSEA. V trimming: 2 bases; J trimming: 3 bases; junction bases outside the gene matches: 1. The CDR3 sequence is 13 residues long. This CDR3 reads CSVELADYNEQFF. The CDR3 DNA is TGCAGCGTTGAACTAGCGGACTACAATGAGCAGTTCTTC.

The chain combines TRBV6-6 with TRBJ1-2, with D perhaps matching TRBD1 (5 bases). Trimming shortened V by 8 bases and J by 4 bases, and 14 bases separated the two germline ends. This CDR3 comprises 13 residues. The germline gives CDR1 MNHNY, CDR2 SVGAGI (reference sequence). DNA for the CDR3: TGTGCCAGCTGCGGAAAGGGGATCTATGGCTACACCTTC. Protein sequence: CASCGKGIYGYTF.

This chain joins TRBV7-2 and TRBJ2-1; 16 nucleotides agree with TRBD2. Germline-derived CDR1 and CDR2 are SGHTA and FQGNSA. Unmatched junction bases numbered 7, after V lost 4 bases and J lost 10 bases. CDR3 size: 16 residues. CDR3 bases: TGTGCCAGCAGCTCCCCCGGGACTAGCGGGAGGGAGGAGCAGTTCTTC. Translated: CASSSPGTSGREEQFF. The complete variable domain, with remaining parts taken from reference TRBV7-2 and TRBJ2-1, reads GAGVSQSPSNKVTEKGKDVELRCDPISGHTALYWYRQSLGQGLEFLIYFQGNSAPDKSGLPSDRFSAERTGGSVSTLTIQRTQQEDSAVYLCASSSPGTSGREEQFFGPGTRLTVL.

The chain recombines TRBV5-1 with TRBJ2-7; 7 positions match TRBD2. The junction had 11 bases not matched to a gene; V was cut back by 5 bases and J by 3 bases. This CDR3 is built from 15 residues. Per the germline V gene, CDR1 is SGHRS and CDR2 is YFSETQ. The DNA for the CDR3 is TGCGCCAGCAGTGGGGAGGGGTCGTACCTCTACGAGCAGTACTTC. Encoded protein: CASSGEGSYLYEQYF.

The rearrangement links TRBV13 to TRBJ2-7; 9 bases are shared with TRBD2. The ends lost 0 bases at V and 6 bases at J; junction bases unmatched: 15. Germline CDR1 reads PRHDT; CDR2 reads FYEKMQ (reference sequence). The CDR3 spans 18 residues. The CDR3 spells CASSLGLIAGGPWGEQYF. CDR3 DNA sequence: TGTGCCAGCAGCTTAGGCCTAATCGCGGGAGGGCCGTGGGGCGAGCAGTACTTC.

The J gene is TRBJ1-1, the V gene TRBV10-1; the D is unclear. The germline V gene encodes CDR1 WNHNN and CDR2 SYGVQD (reference sequence). The CDR3 contains 13 residues. V lost 2 bases and J 6 bases, leaving 10 bases between the germline ends. The CDR3 DNA reads as TGCGCCAGCAGTGAGGATTTACTGGCTGAAGCTTTCTTT. Protein sequence: CASSEDLLAEAFF.

The CDR3 region has the DNA TGCGCCAGCAGCCAAGCGTCGGGGGTAGGAGGCTTCTACGAGCAGTACTTC. This sequence encodes CASSQASGVGGFYEQYF. The genes are TRBV4-1 and TRBJ2-7, with D perhaps TRBD2 (6 bases). The ends were cut back, 1 base at V and 3 bases at J, with 19 bases in the middle. CDR1 MGHRA and CDR2 YSYEKL come from the germline V gene. The CDR3 consists of 17 residues.

The chain recombines TRBV25-1 with TRBJ2-7; 12 bases match TRBD2. Germline assignment: CDR1 MGHDK and CDR2 SYGVNS. The V gene end was trimmed by 1 base and the J gene end by 5 bases; junction bases not matched to a gene: 6. The CDR3 loop spans 16 amino acids. The CDR3, as DNA: TGTGCCAGCAGTGAATTTGGAACTAGCGGGAGGCACGAGCAGTACTTC. It yields the protein CASSEFGTSGRHEQYF.